The 25 T cell receptor beta chains presented below share a single source sample, sequenced in a study of blood T cell repertoires in COVID-19. TCRdb keeps only in-frame clones here, not all; method: immunoSEQ multiplex PCR. Of 60,000 to 95,000 clones in the sample, around 72% were seen once. Input material: peripheral blood. The receptors originated from a human donor with acute or convalescent COVID-19. The donor label of this sample is uncertain.

This chain links TRBV7-8 with TRBJ2-2; TRBD2 agrees at 12 bases. Trimming at V came to 5 bases and at J to 3 bases, leaving 7 bases not matched to a gene. This CDR3 is built from 17 residues. The germline CDR1 and CDR2 sequences are SGHVS and FQNEAQ. The CDR3: CASSPGLAGRYTGELFF. The CDR3 DNA sequence: TGTGCCAGCAGCCCCGGACTAGCGGGGCGATACACCGGGGAGCTGTTTTTT.

This clone was detected many times. The V and J genes are TRBV5-1 and TRBJ2-1; 9 bases match TRBD2. Germline V CDR1 and CDR2: SGHRS, YFSETQ. This CDR3 is built from 16 residues. V lost 0 bases, J lost 7 bases, and 8 bases stayed unmatched. The CDR3 region has the DNA TGCGCCAGCAGCTTGGCCCTTAGCGGGGGAATGAATGAGCAGTTCTTC. Translation: CASSLALSGGMNEQFF.

This chain joins TRBV7-2 and TRBJ2-3, with a possible D match to TRBD1 (5 bases). V lost 5 bases to trimming and J lost 7 bases, with 19 bases between them. Germline CDR1 reads SGHTA; CDR2 reads FQGNSA. This CDR3 has 15 amino acids. The CDR3 spells CASSLGLGALNTQYF. In DNA, the CDR3 is TGTGCCAGCAGCCTGGGGCTAGGGGCGTTAAATACGCAGTATTTT.

This rearrangement joins TRBV3-1 (or the pseudogene TRBV3-2) to TRBJ1-5; maybe TRBD1 (6 bases). Per the germline V gene, CDR1 is LGHDT and CDR2 is YNNKEL (reference sequence). This CDR3 contains 15 residues. V lost 4 bases and J lost 0, with 10 bases in between. In DNA, the CDR3 is TGTGCCAGCAGCCCACGAGGGGGTAGCAATCAGCCCCAGCATTTT. This gives the protein CASSPRGGSNQPQHF.

The J gene is TRBJ1-5, the V gene TRBV4-1, with 12 bases identical to TRBD1. CDR1 and CDR2 from the germline V gene are MGHRA and YSYEKL. The trim removed 2 bases at V and 6 bases at J, leaving 8 bases unmatched. The length of the CDR3 is 17 residues. The CDR3 DNA reads as TGCGCCAGCAGCCAATCAATTGGGGACAGGGGGCTTCAGCCCCAGCATTTT. Encoded protein: CASSQSIGDRGLQPQHF.

This chain connects TRBV7-2 to TRBJ1-2; 7 nucleotides line up with TRBD1. Germline assignment: CDR1 SGHTA and CDR2 FQGNSA. This CDR3 contains 14 residues. J gave up 3 bases and V 7 bases, and 8 bases lay outside the gene matches. The CDR3 here is CASTQNRGDYGYTF. In nucleotides, the CDR3 is TGTGCCAGCACCCAAAACAGGGGAGACTATGGCTACACCTTC.

This sequence joins TRBV20-1 and TRBJ2-2; 12 nucleotides match TRBD2. Germline CDR1 DFQATT, CDR2 SNEGSKA (reference sequence). There are 15 residues in the CDR3. J lost 6 bases, V lost 3 bases, and 5 bases had no gene match. The CDR3 here is CSASALAGGPGELFF. CDR3 in DNA: TGCAGTGCTAGTGCTCTAGCGGGAGGGCCCGGGGAGCTGTTTTTT.

Here the CDR3 reads CASSREQKSLHF. CDR3 DNA sequence: TGTGCCAGCAGCCGAGAACAGAAATCCCTCCACTTT. The chain is built from TRBV3-1 (or the pseudogene TRBV3-2) and TRBJ1-6; no reliable D call. This CDR3 contains 12 residues. V lost 4 bases, J lost 14 bases, and 12 bases lay in between. Per germline, CDR1 LGHDT and CDR2 YNNKEL (reference sequence).

This clone was seen once. The chain links TRBV19 to TRBJ2-5; 8 nucleotides align to TRBD2. Germline assignment: CDR1 LNHDA and CDR2 SQIVND (reference sequence). CDR3 size: 15 residues. V trimming: 10 bases; J trimming: 1 base; junction bases outside the gene matches: 11. This CDR3 is CATAQRLASQETQYF. CDR3 sequence (DNA): TGTGCCACCGCCCAAAGACTAGCGTCCCAAGAGACCCAGTACTTC.

This clone showed up just once. The chain employs TRBV18 and TRBJ2-2; maybe TRBD1 (6 bases). The CDR3 has 15 residues. Trimming removed 6 bases at V and 1 base at J, with 12 bases between. The germline CDR1 and CDR2 sequences are KGHSH and LQKENI. The CDR3 nucleotides are TGTGCCAGCTCCCGGGACATTTTGAACACCGGGGAGCTGTTTTTT. Amino acid sequence: CASSRDILNTGELFF.

In this sample, this clone turned up a few times. The genes are TRBV28 and TRBJ1-5; D is ambiguous. Per the germline V gene, CDR1 is MDHEN and CDR2 is SYDVKM. V was clipped by 1 base and J by 3 bases, with 7 bases between them. This CDR3 has 14 residues. The CDR3: CASSLYGTNQPQHF. CDR3 bases: TGTGCCAGCAGTTTATATGGCACCAATCAGCCCCAGCATTTT. The complete variable domain, with remaining parts taken from reference TRBV28 and TRBJ1-5, reads DVKVTQSSRYLVKRTGEKVFLECVQDMDHENMFWYRQDPGLGLRLIYFSYDVKMKEKGDIPEGYSVSREKKERFSLILESASTNQTSMYLCASSLYGTNQPQHFGDGTRLSIL.

The J gene is TRBJ1-2, the V gene TRBV6-5; TRBD1 matches 7 bases. The germline V gene encodes CDR1 MNHEY and CDR2 SVGAGI. The CDR3 has 13 residues. V was pared by 6 bases and J by 5 bases, with 6 bases of the junction left unmatched. Here the CDR3 DNA reads TGTGCCAGCAGCGCAGGGGGTCGGTATGGCTACACCTTC. Its translation is CASSAGGRYGYTF.

V is TRBV9 and J is TRBJ1-2; possibly TRBD1 for D (6 bases). From germline, CDR1 is SGDLS and CDR2 YYNGEE. V was shortened by 0 bases and J by 4 bases, with 16 bases between the two germline ends. This CDR3 spans 16 amino acids. CDR3 DNA: TGTGCCAGCAGCGTAGCGACAGGATCAAGCTCCTATGGCTACACCTTC. Encoded protein: CASSVATGSSSYGYTF.

This clone has only a few counts. The chain links TRBV7-2 to TRBJ2-5; 10 bases match TRBD2. There are 17 residues in the CDR3. J lost 2 bases, V lost 1 base, and 7 bases had no gene match. From germline, CDR1 is SGHTA and CDR2 FQGNSA. CDR3 sequence reads: CASSLGVAGGPQETQYF. The CDR3 DNA reads as TGTGCCAGCAGCTTAGGGGTAGCGGGAGGACCGCAAGAGACCCAGTACTTC.

The chain recombines TRBV12-3 or TRBV12-4 with TRBJ2-5; D may be TRBD2 (5 bases). The CDR3 totals 13 residues. Trimming left V 3 bases short and J 6 bases short, with 11 bases between. In DNA form, the CDR3 reads TGTGCCAGCAGTTTTAGTGGGAGTAAGACCCAGTACTTC. Its translation is CASSFSGSKTQYF.

This chain joins TRBV15 and TRBJ2-3; 7 bases align to TRBD2. The CDR3 is made up of 15 amino acids. Germline V CDR1 and CDR2: LNHNV, YYDKDF (reference sequence). The V segment lost 9 bases and the J segment 0 bases; nucleotides outside the gene matches: 9. The CDR3 is CATKQRGLSTDTQYF. The CDR3 DNA sequence: TGTGCCACTAAACAGCGGGGTCTAAGCACAGATACGCAGTATTTT.

The rearrangement links TRBV5-1 to TRBJ1-4; D remains unclear. Trimming removed 3 bases from V and 7 bases from J, with 16 bases in between. CDR1 is SGHRS and CDR2 is YFSETQ in the germline V gene. The CDR3 runs 15 residues. In DNA form, the CDR3 reads TGCGCCAGCAGCTCTGGAGCGGGCTCGGGTGAAAAACTGTTTTTT. This translates into CASSSGAGSGEKLFF.

The chain is built from TRBV7-3 and TRBJ2-3, with D possibly matching TRBD1 (6 bases). The V end was cut by 0 bases, the J end by 8 bases, with 15 bases between. Per the germline V gene, CDR1 is SGHTA and CDR2 is FQGTGA. The CDR3 length is 15 residues. The CDR3 sequence is CASSLTSRTDGTQYF. DNA of the CDR3: TGTGCCAGCAGCTTAACCAGTCGGACAGACGGTACGCAGTATTTT. The full variable domain, in which reference TRBV7-3 and TRBJ2-3 provide the parts outside the CDR3, is GAGVSQTPSNKVTEKGKYVELRCDPISGHTALYWYRQSLGQGPEFLIYFQGTGAADDSGLPNDRFFAVRPEGSVSTLKIQRTERGDSAVYLCASSLTSRTDGTQYFGPGTRLTVL.

This chain uses TRBV20-1 with TRBJ1-6; no clear D gene. CDR3 length: 13 residues. Germline V CDR1 and CDR2: DFQATT, SNEGSKA (reference sequence). Deletions cut 3 bases from V and 7 bases from J, with 10 bases between. CDR3 sequence (DNA): TGCAGTGCTAGTGACGGTAGCAATTCACCCCTCCACTTT. This gives the protein CSASDGSNSPLHF.

The V call is TRBV6-5, the J call TRBJ1-2, with 7 bases fitting TRBD1. The CDR3 extends over 12 amino acids. Germline values: CDR1 MNHEY, CDR2 SVGAGI. With V trimmed by 7 bases and J by 7 bases, 6 bases remained unmatched. CDR3: CASTTGVLGYTF. The CDR3, as DNA: TGTGCCAGCACCACAGGGGTTCTTGGCTACACCTTC.

V usage is TRBV15 and J usage is TRBJ2-1; 12 bases are a match to TRBD2. V lost 0 bases and J lost 8; bases outside the gene matches: 14. CDR1 and CDR2 (germline): LNHNV, YYDKDF (reference sequence). The CDR3 sequence is 19 residues long. The CDR3 here is CATSRDVRASSGGGYEQFF. CDR3 coding DNA: TGTGCCACCAGCAGAGACGTCAGGGCCTCTAGCGGGGGGGGATATGAGCAGTTCTTC.

This chain uses TRBV3-1 (or the pseudogene TRBV3-2) with TRBJ2-4; the match to TRBD2 covers 13 bases. V shed 0 bases, J shed 1 base, and the junction held 0 bases outside the gene matches. Germline CDR1 LGHDT, CDR2 YNNKEL (reference sequence). This CDR3 has 17 amino acids. DNA for the CDR3: TGTGCCAGCAGCCAAGAACTAGCGGGAGGGGCCAAAAACATTCAGTACTTC. Protein sequence: CASSQELAGGAKNIQYF.

This clone was seen only a few times. This rearrangement joins TRBV5-1 to TRBJ1-1; D not resolved. Trimming removed 4 bases at V and 5 bases at J, with 21 bases between. The CDR3 is 16 amino acids. The germline V gene has CDR1 SGHRS and CDR2 YFSETQ. CDR3 protein: CASSIGRESGRTEAFF. The CDR3, as DNA: TGCGCCAGCAGCATAGGGCGGGAGAGTGGGAGGACTGAAGCTTTCTTT.

This clone was observed a few times. The rearrangement joins TRBV2 to TRBJ2-1; D is unresolved. Germline V gives CDR1 SNHLY, CDR2 FYNNEI. The CDR3 has 15 residues. Trimming stripped 2 bases from V and 0 bases from J, with 8 bases between. The CDR3 spells CASSERRHSYNEQFF. For the CDR3, the DNA is TGTGCCAGCAGTGAACGGCGGCACTCCTACAATGAGCAGTTCTTC.

The J gene is TRBJ2-7, the V gene TRBV5-4, with D possibly TRBD2 on 6 matching bases. This CDR3 has 15 residues. V was pared by 4 bases and J by 3 bases, with 17 bases between. Germline-derived CDR1 and CDR2 are SGHNT and YYREEE (reference sequence). CDR3 sequence (DNA): TGTGCCAGCAGCCGCGACCTGGGGGGTTTCTACGAGCAGTACGTC. It specifies CASSRDLGGFYEQYV.